The T cell receptor beta chain described here comes from a study of CD8+CD57+ T cells in acquired aplastic anemia. Findings and caveats of the study: The CD8+CD57+ cells of patients were less diverse than their total CD4+ and CD8+ pools.

Patients chosen for sequencing had shown CD8+CD57+ cell expansion by flow cytometry. Sequencing of CD8+CD57+ effector memory cells was also done for about 15% of the 12 patients. Severe acquired aplastic anemia affected all patients. Patients had received no therapy at the time of blood sampling. This clonotype appeared many times. No antigen is known for it. One end of the junction is discordant with germline, which a read error may explain. The germline V gene has CDR1 MNHEY and CDR2 SVGEGT. This CDR3 region has 15 residues. The study profiled TCR beta VDJ and CDR3 using genomic DNA as template. TCRdb itself ran the reads through MiXCR, one entry per CDR3 protein. The table lists over 15,000 distinct CDR3 sequences, under 40% of them singletons.

Sequenced material: CD8+CD57+ T cells sorted from PBMCs. Subset indicated: bead-enriched CD8+CD57+ effector memory T cells from SAA patients. The TCR comes from a human donor with aplastic anemia. The chain combines TRBV6-2 or TRBV6-3 with TRBJ2-1, with D possibly being TRBD2 (6 bases). The DNA of the CDR3 is TGTGCCAGCAGCCCTTTGACTAGTGACTACAGTGAGCAGTTCTTC. This translates into CASSPLTSDYSEQFF.